The 22 T cell receptor beta chains presented below share a single source sample, sequenced in a study of T-cell memory formation after mild COVID-19. TCRdb analysed the 5' RACE reads with MiXCR anew, one entry per CDR3 protein. Seen here are some 350,000 distinct CDR3 sequences, roughly 13% observed once, and the top ten hold around a fifth. The source material was PBMCs or a T cell subset sorted from them (not recorded which). These receptors all come from a man aged 18 to 30 who had mild COVID-19 (a few samples of this study predate the infection). Cell type and time point are not known.

The genes are TRBV7-2 and TRBJ2-7; TRBD1 matches at 7 bases. This CDR3 spans 15 amino acids. Per the germline V gene, CDR1 is SGHTA and CDR2 is FQGNSA. J gave up 0 bases and V 5 bases, and 7 bases lay outside the gene matches. The CDR3 loop reads CASSPDRATSYEQYF. CDR3 DNA: TGTGCCAGCAGCCCCGACAGGGCCACCTCCTACGAGCAGTACTTC. The full variable domain, in which reference TRBV7-2 and TRBJ2-7 provide the parts outside the CDR3, is GAGVSQSPSNKVTEKGKDVELRCDPISGHTALYWYRQSLGQGLEFLIYFQGNSAPDKSGLPSDRFSAERTGGSVSTLTIQRTQQEDSAVYLCASSPDRATSYEQYFGPGTRLTVT.

The chain combines TRBV4-1 with TRBJ2-1; D might be TRBD2 (6 bases). The CDR3 spans 15 residues. V was clipped by 4 bases and J by 6 bases, with 16 bases between them. Germline values: CDR1 MGHRA, CDR2 YSYEKL. The CDR3 DNA sequence: TGCGCCAGCAGCCCCTTAGCGGATCTCGGCAATGAGCAGTTCTTC. It encodes CASSPLADLGNEQFF.

This clonotype turned up a few times. The genes are TRBV25-1 and TRBJ2-1; TRBD1 might be the D (6 bases). CDR1 and CDR2 from the germline V gene are MGHDK and SYGVNS. The CDR3 is made up of 13 amino acids. Trimming shortened V by 5 bases and J by 9 bases, and 14 bases separated the two germline ends. This CDR3 reads CASSPGAFGEQFF. The CDR3 region has the DNA TGTGCCAGCAGTCCAGGGGCGTTCGGTGAGCAGTTCTTC.

The chain is built from TRBV24-1 and TRBJ2-3, with D hard to call. This CDR3 has 13 residues. Germline CDR1 reads KGHDR; CDR2 reads SFDVKD. V shed 4 bases and J shed 2 bases, with 6 bases lying between them. The CDR3: CATSEDTTDTQYF. As DNA, the CDR3 is TGTGCCACCAGTGAAGACACCACAGATACGCAGTATTTT.

V and J are TRBV2 and TRBJ1-4; D gene ambiguous. CDR1 and CDR2 from the germline V gene are SNHLY and FYNNEI. CDR3 length equals 13 residues. The V end was cut by 6 bases, the J end by 3 bases, with 8 bases between. The CDR3 reads CASSIRANEKLFF. CDR3 DNA sequence: TGTGCCAGCAGCATACGGGCTAATGAAAAACTGTTTTTT.

CDR3 DNA sequence: TGTGCCACCAGCTGGAGCGACAGAAACTACGAGCAGTACTTC. Translated: CATSWSDRNYEQYF. This chain links TRBV15 with TRBJ2-7; the D gene is possibly TRBD1 (5 bases). Deletions cut 5 bases from V and 3 bases from J, with 14 bases between. Looked up from germline, CDR1 is LNHNV and CDR2 is YYDKDF (reference sequence). The CDR3 has 14 amino acids.

The rearrangement links TRBV6-6 to TRBJ1-2; possibly TRBD1 for D (5 bases). Germline V gene lookup returns CDR1 MNHNY and CDR2 SVGAGI (reference sequence). This CDR3 is built from 13 residues. Trimming stripped 2 bases from V and 13 bases from J, with 17 bases between. This chain's CDR3 is CASSYLGRPSGTF. CDR3 bases: TGTGCCAGCAGTTACCTGGGACGGCCGTCCGGCACCTTC.

The J gene is TRBJ2-7, the V gene TRBV5-5; possibly TRBD1 or TRBD2 for D (5 bases each). The CDR3 runs 13 residues. Germline values: CDR1 SGHKS, CDR2 YYEKEE (reference sequence). Trimming pared 7 bases from V and 7 bases from J, leaving 18 bases between. CDR3 DNA: TGTGCCAGCTTGTTGGCGGGCCCAGGGGAGCAGTACTTC. Amino acid sequence: CASLLAGPGEQYF.

This clonotype was seen a handful of times. V gene TRBV19 combines with J gene TRBJ2-1; 9 nucleotides match TRBD1. Trimming removed 6 bases from V and 6 bases from J; junction bases left unmatched: 9. CDR1 is LNHDA and CDR2 is SQIVND in the germline V gene (reference sequence). This CDR3 is built from 15 residues. The DNA of the CDR3 is TGTGCCAGTAGGGAAAGGACAGGGGCGACCAATGAGCAGTTCTTC. Its translation: CASRERTGATNEQFF.

Only a few counts were recorded for this clonotype. V usage is TRBV5-1 and J usage is TRBJ2-5, with TRBD1 matching over 7 bases. The CDR3 is made up of 17 amino acids. V lost 5 bases to trimming and J lost 1 base; unmatched junction nucleotides: 14. Germline V CDR1 and CDR2: SGHRS, YFSETQ. The CDR3 region is CASRSGQKNTVQETQYF. The CDR3 nucleotides are TGCGCCAGCAGGTCGGGACAGAAGAACACGGTCCAAGAGACCCAGTACTTC.

This clonotype was picked up a small number of times. This rearrangement joins TRBV5-6 to TRBJ2-3; D possibly matches TRBD1 or TRBD2 (5 bases each). Germline CDR1 and CDR2: SGHDT and YYEEEE. The V end lost 3 bases, the J end lost 1 base, and 12 bases lay between the germline ends. This CDR3 has 15 amino acids. In DNA, the CDR3 is TGTGCCAGCAGCTCTTGGGACGGAGGCACAGATACGCAGTATTTT. Residues: CASSSWDGGTDTQYF.

This clonotype occurred a few times. J is TRBJ2-3 and V is TRBV12-3 or TRBV12-4; 10 bases are a match to TRBD2. The trim removed 6 bases at V and 2 bases at J, leaving 11 bases unmatched. The CDR3 runs to 17 residues. CDR3 residues: CASSFGRLAGVTDTQYF. As DNA, the CDR3 is TGTGCCAGCAGCTTTGGCAGGCTAGCGGGGGTCACAGATACGCAGTATTTT.

This clonotype was counted at least ten times. The chain has TRBV7-9 and TRBJ1-5; 7 bases map to TRBD1. After removal of 3 bases from V and 6 bases from J, the junction contained 5 bases not matched to a gene. Per the germline V gene, CDR1 is SEHNR and CDR2 is FQNEAQ (reference sequence). The CDR3 is made up of 14 amino acids. The CDR3 protein is CASSLAGGSQPQHF. The CDR3 nucleotides read TGTGCCAGCAGCTTGGCAGGGGGAAGTCAGCCCCAGCATTTT.

The chain uses TRBV5-4 and TRBJ1-1; a possible D gene is TRBD1 (6 bases). Germline CDR1 is SGHNT and CDR2 is YYREEE (reference sequence). CDR3 length: 16 amino acids. V lost 2 bases, J lost 1 base, and 15 bases lay in between. CDR3 loop: CASSLGGFVQNTEAFF. Here the CDR3 DNA reads TGTGCCAGCAGCTTAGGGGGGTTTGTCCAGAACACTGAAGCTTTCTTT.

This clonotype was seen at least ten times. The chain recombines TRBV5-1 with TRBJ1-2; D is ambiguous. The CDR3 has 16 amino acids. The germline V gene has CDR1 SGHRS and CDR2 YFSETQ. The V end was cut by 2 bases, the J end by 4 bases, with 18 bases between. As DNA, the CDR3 is TGCGCCAGCAGCTTTGGGCTGGAAGAAAGCGGCTATGGCTACACCTTC. It encodes CASSFGLEESGYGYTF.

The V gene is TRBV27, the J gene TRBJ2-3; 7 bases are a match to TRBD1. The CDR3 contains 16 residues. Germline V lookup: CDR1 MNHEY, CDR2 SMNVEV (reference sequence). V was clipped by 5 bases and J by 1 base; unmatched bases: 9. The CDR3 nucleotides read TGTGCCAGCAGTCCACCGACAGGGTGGGGCACAGATACGCAGTATTTT. Translating gives CASSPPTGWGTDTQYF.

This chain uses TRBV24-1 with TRBJ2-7; D gene ambiguous. Trimming took 0 bases from V and 4 from J, leaving 15 bases between them. The CDR3 is made up of 16 amino acids. The germline V gene has CDR1 KGHDR and CDR2 SFDVKD. CDR3 DNA: TGTGCCACCAGTGATTTGCCCCCTCCCGGGCCTTACGAGCAGTACTTC. This codes for CATSDLPPPGPYEQYF.

The chain uses TRBV5-1 and TRBJ2-7, with a possible D match to TRBD1 (5 bases). V was trimmed by 1 base and J by 0 bases, leaving 20 bases between them. From germline, CDR1 is SGHRS and CDR2 YFSETQ. There are 18 residues in the CDR3. CDR3 DNA sequence: TGCGCCAGCAGCTTGACCCCCGCAGGGTCACATTCCTCCTACGAGCAGTACGTC. Translation: CASSLTPAGSHSSYEQYV.

The CDR3: CASSQSVGPRETQYF. In DNA form, the CDR3 reads TGTGCCAGCAGCCAATCGGTTGGCCCCCGGGAGACCCAGTACTTC. The chain has TRBV16 and TRBJ2-5; no definite D call. Germline CDR1 and CDR2: KGHSY and FQNENV. V shed 0 bases and J shed 5 bases, with 13 bases lying between them. The CDR3 contains 15 residues.

The sample holds many counts of this clonotype. The chain has TRBV27 and TRBJ2-7, with D perhaps matching TRBD1 or TRBD2 (5 bases each). The CDR3 length is 13 residues. Germline CDR1 and CDR2: MNHEY and SMNVEV (reference sequence). V was cut by 6 bases and J by 0 bases, with 9 bases left in between. CDR3 sequence (DNA): TGTGCCAGCAGCTGGGGGACCTCCTACGAGCAGTACTTC. It encodes CASSWGTSYEQYF.

This chain links TRBV12-3 or TRBV12-4 with TRBJ2-2, with TRBD2 matching over 8 bases. Trimming at V came to 5 bases and at J to 3 bases, leaving 5 bases not matched to a gene. The CDR3 is 15 amino acids. In DNA, the CDR3 is TGTGCCAGCAGTCTCGGACTAGCATACACCGGGGAGCTGTTTTTT. As protein: CASSLGLAYTGELFF.

This clonotype was seen more than once but under ten times. The chain is built from TRBV11-2 and TRBJ1-1; tentative D call: TRBD1 (5 bases). In germline, CDR1 is SGHAT, CDR2 FQNNGV. The CDR3 is 14 residues long. V dropped 4 bases and J dropped 6 bases, with 15 bases sitting between them. CDR3 DNA: TGTGCCAGCAGCTCCGGACGGGGGAGGGCTGAAGCTTTCTTT. Translation: CASSSGRGRAEAFF.